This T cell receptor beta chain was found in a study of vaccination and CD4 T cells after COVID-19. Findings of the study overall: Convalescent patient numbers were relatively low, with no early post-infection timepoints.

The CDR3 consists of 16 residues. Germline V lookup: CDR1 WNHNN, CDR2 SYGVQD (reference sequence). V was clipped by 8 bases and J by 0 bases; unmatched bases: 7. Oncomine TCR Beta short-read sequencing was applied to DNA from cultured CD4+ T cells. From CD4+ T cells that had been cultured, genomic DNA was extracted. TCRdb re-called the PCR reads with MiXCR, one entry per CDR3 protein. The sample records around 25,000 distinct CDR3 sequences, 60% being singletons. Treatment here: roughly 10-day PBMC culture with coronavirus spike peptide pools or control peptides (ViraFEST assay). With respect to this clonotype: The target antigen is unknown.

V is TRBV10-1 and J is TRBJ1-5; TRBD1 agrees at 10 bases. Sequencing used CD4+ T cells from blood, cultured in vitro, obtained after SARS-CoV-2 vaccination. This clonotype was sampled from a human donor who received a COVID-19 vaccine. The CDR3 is CASRAGTGASNQPQHF. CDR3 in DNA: TGCGCCAGCCGCGCCGGGACAGGGGCTAGCAATCAGCCCCAGCATTTT.